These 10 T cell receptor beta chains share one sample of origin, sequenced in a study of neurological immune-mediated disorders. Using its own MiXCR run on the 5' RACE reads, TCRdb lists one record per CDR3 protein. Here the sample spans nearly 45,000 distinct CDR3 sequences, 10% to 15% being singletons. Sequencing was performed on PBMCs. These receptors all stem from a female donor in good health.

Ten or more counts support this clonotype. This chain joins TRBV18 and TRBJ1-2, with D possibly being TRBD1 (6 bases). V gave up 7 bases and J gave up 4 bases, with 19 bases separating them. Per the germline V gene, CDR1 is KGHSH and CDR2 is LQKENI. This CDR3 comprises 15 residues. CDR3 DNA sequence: TGTGCCAGCTTACCGGACGGCCCCAGGGGCTATGGCTACACCTTC. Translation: CASLPDGPRGYGYTF.

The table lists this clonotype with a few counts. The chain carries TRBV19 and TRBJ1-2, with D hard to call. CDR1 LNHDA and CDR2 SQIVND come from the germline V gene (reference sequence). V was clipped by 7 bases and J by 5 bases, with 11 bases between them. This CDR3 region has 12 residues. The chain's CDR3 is CASTSAEYGYTF. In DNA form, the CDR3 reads TGTGCCAGTACCAGCGCTGAATATGGCTACACCTTC.

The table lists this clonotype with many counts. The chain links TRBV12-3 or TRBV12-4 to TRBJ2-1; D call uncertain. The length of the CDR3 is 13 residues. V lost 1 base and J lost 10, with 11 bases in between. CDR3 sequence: CASSLVLVGEQFF. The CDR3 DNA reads TGTGCCAGCAGTTTAGTCCTCGTGGGCGAGCAGTTCTTC.

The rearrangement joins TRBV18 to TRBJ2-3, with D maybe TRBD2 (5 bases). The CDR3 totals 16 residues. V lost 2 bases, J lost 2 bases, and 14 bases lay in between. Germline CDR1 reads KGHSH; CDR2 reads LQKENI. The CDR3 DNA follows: TGTGCCAGCTCACCAGATCGTCCTAGCAACACAGATACGCAGTATTTT. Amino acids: CASSPDRPSNTDTQYF.

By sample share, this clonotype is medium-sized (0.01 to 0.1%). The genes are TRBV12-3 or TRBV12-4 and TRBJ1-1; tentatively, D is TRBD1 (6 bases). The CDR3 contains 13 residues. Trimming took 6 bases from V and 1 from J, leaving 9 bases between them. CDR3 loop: CASSPQGNTEAFF. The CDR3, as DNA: TGTGCCAGCAGCCCACAGGGGAACACTGAAGCTTTCTTT.

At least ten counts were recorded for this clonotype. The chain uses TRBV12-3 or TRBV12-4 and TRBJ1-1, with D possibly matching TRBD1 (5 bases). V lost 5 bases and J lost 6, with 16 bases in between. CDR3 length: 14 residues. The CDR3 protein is CASSTRRQRAEAFF. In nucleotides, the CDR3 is TGTGCCAGCAGTACTAGGAGACAGAGGGCTGAAGCTTTCTTT.

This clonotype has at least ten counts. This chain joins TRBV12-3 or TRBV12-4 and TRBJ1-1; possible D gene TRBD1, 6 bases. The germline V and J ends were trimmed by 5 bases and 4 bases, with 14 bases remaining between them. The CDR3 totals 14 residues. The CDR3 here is CASSGGGLSTEAFF. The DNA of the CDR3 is TGTGCCAGCAGTGGAGGGGGGTTGAGCACTGAAGCTTTCTTT.

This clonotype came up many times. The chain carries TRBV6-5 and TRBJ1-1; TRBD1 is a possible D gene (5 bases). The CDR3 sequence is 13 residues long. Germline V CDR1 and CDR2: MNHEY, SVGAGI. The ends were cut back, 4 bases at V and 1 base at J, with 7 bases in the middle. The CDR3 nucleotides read TGTGCCAGCAGTTGGCAGGGGAACACTGAAGCTTTCTTT. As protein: CASSWQGNTEAFF.

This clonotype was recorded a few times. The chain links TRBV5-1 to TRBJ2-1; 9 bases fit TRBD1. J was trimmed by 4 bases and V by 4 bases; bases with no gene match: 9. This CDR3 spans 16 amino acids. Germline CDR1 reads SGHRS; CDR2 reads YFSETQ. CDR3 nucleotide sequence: TGCGCCAGCAGCCGAATGACAGGGGGGGATTACAATGAGCAGTTCTTC. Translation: CASSRMTGGDYNEQFF.

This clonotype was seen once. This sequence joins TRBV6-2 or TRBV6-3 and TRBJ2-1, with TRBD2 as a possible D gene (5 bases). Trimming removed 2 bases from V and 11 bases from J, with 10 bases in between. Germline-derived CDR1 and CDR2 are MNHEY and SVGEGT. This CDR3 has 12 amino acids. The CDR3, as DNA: TGTGCCAGCAGTTACCGGGAATCCCAGCAGTTCTTC. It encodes CASSYRESQQFF.